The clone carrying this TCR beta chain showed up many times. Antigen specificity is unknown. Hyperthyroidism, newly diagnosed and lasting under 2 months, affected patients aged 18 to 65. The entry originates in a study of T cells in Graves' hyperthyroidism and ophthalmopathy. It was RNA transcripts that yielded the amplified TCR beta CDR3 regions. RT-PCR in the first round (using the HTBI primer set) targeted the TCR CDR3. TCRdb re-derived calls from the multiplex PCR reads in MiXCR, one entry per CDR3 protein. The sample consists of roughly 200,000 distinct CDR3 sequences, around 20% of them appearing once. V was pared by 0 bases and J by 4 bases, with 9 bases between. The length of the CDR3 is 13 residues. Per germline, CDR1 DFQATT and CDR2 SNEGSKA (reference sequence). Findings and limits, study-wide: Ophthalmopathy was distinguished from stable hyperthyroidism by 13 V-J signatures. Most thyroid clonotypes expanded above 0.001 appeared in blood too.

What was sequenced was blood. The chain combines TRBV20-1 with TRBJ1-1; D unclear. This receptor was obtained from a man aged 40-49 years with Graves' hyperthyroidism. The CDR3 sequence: CSARDGGVTEAFF. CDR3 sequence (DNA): TGCAGTGCTAGAGACGGTGGCGTCACTGAAGCTTTCTTT.